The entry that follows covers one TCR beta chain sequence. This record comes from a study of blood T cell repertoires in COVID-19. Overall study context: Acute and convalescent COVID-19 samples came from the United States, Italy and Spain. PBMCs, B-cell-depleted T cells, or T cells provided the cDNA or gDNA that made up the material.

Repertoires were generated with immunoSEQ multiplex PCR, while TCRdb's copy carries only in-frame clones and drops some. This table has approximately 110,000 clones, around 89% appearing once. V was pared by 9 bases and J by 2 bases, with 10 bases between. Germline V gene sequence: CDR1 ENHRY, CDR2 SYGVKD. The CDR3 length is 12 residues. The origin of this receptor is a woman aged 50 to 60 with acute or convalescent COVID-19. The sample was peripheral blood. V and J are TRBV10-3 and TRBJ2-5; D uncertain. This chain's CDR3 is CAIAEPQETQYF. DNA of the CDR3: TGTGCCATTGCGGAACCTCAAGAGACCCAGTACTTC.